This TCR beta chain was observed in a study of cytomegalovirus exposure and HLA in healthy donors. Overall study context: A prior study identified 110 million or so unique TCR beta sequences from 150 million to 200 million T cells.

The study's findings and limits: Researchers reported that a few CMV-associated chains were confirmed in vitro as CMV antigen-specific. In a later analysis, an Asian-associated ancestry cluster reportedly showed fewer N-insertions than the roughly 710-donor mean.

Between the trimmed V and J ends, which lost 7 bases and 0 bases, there was a span of 16 bases. The CDR3 contains 15 residues. Germline V lookup: CDR1 MNHNY, CDR2 SVGAGI (reference sequence). As for this clone: Its antigen remains unknown.

This PCR relied on a set of 60 Vbeta primers and 13 Jbeta primers. The table came from immunoSEQ multiplex PCR; TCRdb's copy has only in-frame clones and leaves some out. Of tens of thousands of clones in the sample, over 9.5% were seen once. The sequence came from a man aged 55 to 69 in good health and CMV-seropositive. The chain combines TRBV6-6 with TRBJ2-7, with a possible D match to TRBD2 (6 bases). The sequencing input was PBMCs. For the CDR3, the DNA is TGTGCCAGCACCCTAAGTGGGGGAGGCTCCTACGAGCAGTACTTC. This gives the protein CASTLSGGGSYEQYF.